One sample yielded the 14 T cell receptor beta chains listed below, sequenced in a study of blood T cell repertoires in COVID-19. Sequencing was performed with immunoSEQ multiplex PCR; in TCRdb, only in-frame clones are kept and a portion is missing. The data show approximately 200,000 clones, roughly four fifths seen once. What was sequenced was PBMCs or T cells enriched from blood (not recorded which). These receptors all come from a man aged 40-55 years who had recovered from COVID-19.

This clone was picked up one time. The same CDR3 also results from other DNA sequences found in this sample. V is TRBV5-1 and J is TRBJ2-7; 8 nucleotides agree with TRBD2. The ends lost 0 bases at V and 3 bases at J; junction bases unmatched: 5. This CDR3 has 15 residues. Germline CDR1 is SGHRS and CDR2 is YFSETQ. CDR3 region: CASSLGSGGFYEQYF. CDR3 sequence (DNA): TGCGCCAGCAGCTTGGGGAGCGGGGGTTTCTACGAGCAGTACTTC.

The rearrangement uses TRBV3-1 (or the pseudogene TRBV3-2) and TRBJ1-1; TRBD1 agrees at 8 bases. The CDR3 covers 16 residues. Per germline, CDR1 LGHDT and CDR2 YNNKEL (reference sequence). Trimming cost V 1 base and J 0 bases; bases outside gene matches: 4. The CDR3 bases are TGTGCCAGCAGCCAAGGGACAGGGACGATGAACACTGAAGCTTTCTTT. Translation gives CASSQGTGTMNTEAFF.

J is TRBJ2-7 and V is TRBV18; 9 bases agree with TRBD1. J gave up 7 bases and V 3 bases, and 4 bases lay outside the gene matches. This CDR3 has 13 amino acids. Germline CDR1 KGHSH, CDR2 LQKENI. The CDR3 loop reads CASSPYRGQEQYF. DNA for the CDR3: TGTGCCAGCTCACCCTACAGGGGGCAAGAGCAGTACTTC.

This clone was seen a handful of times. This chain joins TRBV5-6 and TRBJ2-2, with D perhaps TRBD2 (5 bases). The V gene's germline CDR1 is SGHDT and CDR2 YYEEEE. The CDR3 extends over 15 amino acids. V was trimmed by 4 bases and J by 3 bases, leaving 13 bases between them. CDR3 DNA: TGTGCCAGCAGCCCCCGGGTCGGGGACACCGGGGAGCTGTTTTTT. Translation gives CASSPRVGDTGELFF.

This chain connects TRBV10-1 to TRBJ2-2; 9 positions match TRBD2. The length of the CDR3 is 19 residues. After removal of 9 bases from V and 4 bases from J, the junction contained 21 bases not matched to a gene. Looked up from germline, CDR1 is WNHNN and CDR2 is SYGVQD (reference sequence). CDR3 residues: CARGAGGIGLLASTGELFF. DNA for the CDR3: TGCGCCAGAGGGGCGGGGGGGATCGGTTTATTAGCGAGCACCGGGGAGCTGTTTTTT.

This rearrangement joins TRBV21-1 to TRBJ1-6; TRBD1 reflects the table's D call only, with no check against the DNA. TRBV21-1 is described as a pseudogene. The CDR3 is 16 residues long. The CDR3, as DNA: TGTGCCAGCAGCACGTACAGTCATAAGAATAATTCACCCCTCCACTTT. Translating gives CASSTYSHKNNSPLHF.

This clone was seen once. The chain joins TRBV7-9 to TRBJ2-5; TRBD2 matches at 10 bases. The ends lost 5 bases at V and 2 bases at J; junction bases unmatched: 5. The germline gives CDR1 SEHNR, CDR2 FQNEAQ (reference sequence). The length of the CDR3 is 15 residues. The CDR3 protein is CASSTRTSGQETQYF. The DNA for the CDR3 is TGTGCCAGCAGCACCAGGACTAGCGGTCAAGAGACCCAGTACTTC.

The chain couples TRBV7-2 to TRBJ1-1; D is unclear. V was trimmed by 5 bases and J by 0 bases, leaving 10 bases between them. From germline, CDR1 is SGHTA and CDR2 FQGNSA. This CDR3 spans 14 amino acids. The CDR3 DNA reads TGTGCCAGCAGCCAGACAAGCCTGAACACTGAAGCTTTCTTT. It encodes CASSQTSLNTEAFF.

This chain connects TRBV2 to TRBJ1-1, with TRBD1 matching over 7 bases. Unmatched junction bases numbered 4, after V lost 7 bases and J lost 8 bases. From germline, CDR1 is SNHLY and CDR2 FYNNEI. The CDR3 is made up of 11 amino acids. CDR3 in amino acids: CASTTDREAFF. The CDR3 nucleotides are TGTGCCAGCACCACGGACAGGGAAGCTTTCTTT. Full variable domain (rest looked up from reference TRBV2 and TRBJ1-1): EPEVTQTPSHQVTQMGQEVILRCVPISNHLYFYWYRQILGQKVEFLVSFYNNEISEKSEIFDDQFSVERPDGSNFTLKIRSTKLEDSAMYFCASTTDREAFFGQGTRLTVV.

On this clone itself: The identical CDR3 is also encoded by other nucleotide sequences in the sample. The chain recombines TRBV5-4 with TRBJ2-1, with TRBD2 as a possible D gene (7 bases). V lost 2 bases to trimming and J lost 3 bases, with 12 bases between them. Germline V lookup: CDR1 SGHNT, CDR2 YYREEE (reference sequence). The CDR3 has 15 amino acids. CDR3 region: CASSLGGGSYNEQFF. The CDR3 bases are TGTGCCAGCAGCTTAGGGGGGGGCAGCTACAATGAGCAGTTCTTC.

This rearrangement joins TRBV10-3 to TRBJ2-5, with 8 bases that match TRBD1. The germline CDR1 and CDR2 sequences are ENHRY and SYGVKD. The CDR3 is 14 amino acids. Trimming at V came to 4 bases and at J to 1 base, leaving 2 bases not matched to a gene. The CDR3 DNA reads TGTGCCATCAGTGGGACAGGGACCCAAGAGACCCAGTACTTC. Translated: CAISGTGTQETQYF.

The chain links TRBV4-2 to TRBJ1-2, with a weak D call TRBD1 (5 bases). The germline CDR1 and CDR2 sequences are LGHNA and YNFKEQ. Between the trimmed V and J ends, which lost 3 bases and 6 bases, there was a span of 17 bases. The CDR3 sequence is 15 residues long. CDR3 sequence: CASSHAAQGSDGYTF. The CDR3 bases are TGTGCCAGCAGCCACGCAGCTCAGGGCTCGGATGGCTACACCTTC.

The CDR3 coding sequence is TGTGCCAGCAGCGTGGACAGGGACACTGAAGCTTTCTTT. This gives the protein CASSVDRDTEAFF. V usage is TRBV9 and J usage is TRBJ1-1; 8 bases map to TRBD1. V lost 2 bases, J lost 3 bases, and 0 bases stayed unmatched. Germline V gene data show CDR1 as SGDLS and CDR2 as YYNGEE. The CDR3 sequence is 13 residues long.

CDR3 protein: CASSLLHTEAFF. The CDR3 DNA follows: TGTGCCAGCAGTCTCCTCCACACTGAAGCTTTCTTT. This rearrangement joins TRBV28 to TRBJ1-1; D not resolved. Trimming shortened V by 5 bases and J by 3 bases, and 7 bases separated the two germline ends. There are 12 residues in the CDR3. The V gene's germline CDR1 is MDHEN and CDR2 SYDVKM.